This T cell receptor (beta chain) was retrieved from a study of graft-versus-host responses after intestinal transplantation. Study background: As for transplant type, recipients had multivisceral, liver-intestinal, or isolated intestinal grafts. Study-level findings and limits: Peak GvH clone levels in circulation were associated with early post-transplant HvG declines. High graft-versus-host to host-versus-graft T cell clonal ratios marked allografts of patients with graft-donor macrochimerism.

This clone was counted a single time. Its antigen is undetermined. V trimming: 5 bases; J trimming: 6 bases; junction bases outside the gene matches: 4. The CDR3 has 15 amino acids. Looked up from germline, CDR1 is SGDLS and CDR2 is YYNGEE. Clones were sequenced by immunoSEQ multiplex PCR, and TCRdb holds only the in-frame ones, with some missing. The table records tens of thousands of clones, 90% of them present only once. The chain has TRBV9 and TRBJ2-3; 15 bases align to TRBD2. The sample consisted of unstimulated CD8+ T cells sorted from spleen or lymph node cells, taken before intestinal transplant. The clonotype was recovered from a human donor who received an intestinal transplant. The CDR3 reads CASRGGLAGGDTQYF. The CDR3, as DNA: TGTGCCAGCAGGGGGGGACTAGCGGGGGGTGATACGCAGTATTTT.